This T cell receptor (beta chain) was obtained from a study of blood T cell repertoires in COVID-19 (dated by TCRdb to the early 2020s). Regarding the complete study: Samples from collaborators originated in the United States, Italy and Spain and spanned both the acute and convalescent phases of COVID-19. The prospective study material was composed of cDNA or gDNA derived from T cells, B-cell-depleted T cells, or PBMCs. Where available, HLA class I and class II types were obtained from metadata supplied by the sample provider rather than from assay-based typing. The samples were drawn from the first 160 participants of the ongoing ImmuneRACE study and from roughly 1,300 subjects provided by 6 global collaborators. The repertoires were released in a freely available public database meant as a resource for research on the immune response to SARS-CoV-2. Nearly every sample came with metadata listing a de-identified subject ID, COVID-19 status, age in years and sex. Deeply sampled blood TCRbeta repertoires from subjects exposed to, actively infected with, or recovered from COVID-19 were included in the dataset. Points the paper makes about the study in general: Clinical and demographic metadata were provided uncurated, with the amount varying by source and participant.

This clone was detected only once. It has no known antigen specificity. Base quality data are lacking; no much larger clone is found one base away. TCRbeta CDR3 regions were amplified from genomic DNA by means of the immunoSEQ Assay, a bias-controlled multiplex PCR. Processing in the source paper ran as follows. The number of nucleated cells in each sample was estimated from the amplification of reference gene primers within the assay. Sequence reads were collapsed and filtered to measure the absolute abundance of every unique TCRbeta CDR3 rearrangement. For each sample, productive Simpson clonality was calculated as the square root of Simpson's diversity index across productive rearrangements. As stored in TCRdb, this immuneACCESS dataset retains in-frame rearrangements with V and J assigned. A fraction of the clones does not appear; measured against another copy, unresolved V genes explain less than half of the discrepancy, and the remainder lacks a known reason. V, J and clone size are those of that table, while D and trimming were read from the DNA. Counted in this sample were 35,000 to 55,000 clones; roughly 80% of them appeared once. The ten largest clones represent 7.4% of the sample.

V is pruned by 0 bases and J by 5 bases, leaving 18 bases of the junction without a gene match. Including cysteine and phenylalanine, the CDR3 has 22 amino acids. Only CDR3 DNA is held: 66 bases, read in frame from base 1. The germline V gene specifies ENHRY as CDR1 and SYGVKD as CDR2. Whole blood was collected in K2EDTA tubes by collaborating institutions according to the institutions' own protocols. For TCRbeta analysis, collaborator samples were shipped as frozen whole blood, as isolated PBMCs, or as DNA extracted from either sample type. The clonotype comes from a man in his fifties or sixties with active COVID-19. Sequencing was done on a sample of peripheral blood. Here the chain combines TRBV10-3 and TRBJ2-1, with 14 central nucleotides matching TRBD2. Read as DNA, the sequence is TGTGCCATCAGTGAGTCCATACTGACCGGGACTAGCGGGAGATCGGGTGACAATGAGCAGTTCTTC. The translation is CAISESILTGTSGRSGDNEQFF.